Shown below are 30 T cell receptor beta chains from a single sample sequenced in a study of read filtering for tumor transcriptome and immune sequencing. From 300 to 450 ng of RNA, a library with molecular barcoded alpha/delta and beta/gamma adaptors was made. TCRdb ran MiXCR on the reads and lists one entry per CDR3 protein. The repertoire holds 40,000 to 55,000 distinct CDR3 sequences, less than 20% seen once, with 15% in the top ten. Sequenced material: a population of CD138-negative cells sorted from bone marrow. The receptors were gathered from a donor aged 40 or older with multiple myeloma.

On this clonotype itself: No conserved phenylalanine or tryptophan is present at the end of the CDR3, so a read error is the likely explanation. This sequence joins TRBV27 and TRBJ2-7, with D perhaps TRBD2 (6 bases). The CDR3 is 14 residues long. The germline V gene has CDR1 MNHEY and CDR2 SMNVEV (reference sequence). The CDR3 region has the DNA TGCGCCAGCAGTTTCCGGGGACTGATGTACGAGCAGTACCTC. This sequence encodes CASSFRGLMYEQYL.

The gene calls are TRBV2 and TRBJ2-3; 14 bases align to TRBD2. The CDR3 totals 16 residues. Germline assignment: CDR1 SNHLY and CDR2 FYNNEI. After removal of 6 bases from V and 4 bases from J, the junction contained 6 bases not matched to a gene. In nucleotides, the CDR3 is TGTGCCAGCAGCGTTGGGACTAGCGGGAGCGCAGATACGCAGTATTTT. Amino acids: CASSVGTSGSADTQYF.

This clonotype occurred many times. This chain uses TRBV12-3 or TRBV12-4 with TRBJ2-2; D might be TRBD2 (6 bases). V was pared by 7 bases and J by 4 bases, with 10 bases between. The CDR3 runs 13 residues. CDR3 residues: CASTLGGTGELFF. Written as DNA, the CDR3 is TGTGCCAGCACCCTCGGGGGCACCGGGGAGCTGTTTTTT.

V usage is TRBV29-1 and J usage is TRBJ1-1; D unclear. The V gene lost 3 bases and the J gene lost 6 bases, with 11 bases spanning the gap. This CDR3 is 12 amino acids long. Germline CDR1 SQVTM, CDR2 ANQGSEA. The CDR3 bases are TGCAGCGTTGACTTACGGGCCTCTGAAGCTTTCTTT. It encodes CSVDLRASEAFF.

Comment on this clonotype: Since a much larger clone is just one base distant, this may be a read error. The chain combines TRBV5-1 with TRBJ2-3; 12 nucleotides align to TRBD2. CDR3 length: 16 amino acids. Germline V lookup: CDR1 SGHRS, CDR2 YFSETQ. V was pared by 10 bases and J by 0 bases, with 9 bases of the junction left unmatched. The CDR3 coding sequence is TGCGCCGGCAAGGGGACTAGCGGGCTTAGCACAGATACGCAGTATTTT. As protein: CAGKGTSGLSTDTQYF.

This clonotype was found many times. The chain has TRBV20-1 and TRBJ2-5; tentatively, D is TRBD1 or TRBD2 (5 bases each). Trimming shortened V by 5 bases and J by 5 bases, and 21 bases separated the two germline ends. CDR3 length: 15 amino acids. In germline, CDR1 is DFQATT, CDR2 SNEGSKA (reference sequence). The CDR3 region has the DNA TGCAGTGCTTTGACTCCGGGACCTGGGCTGGAGACCCAGTACTTC. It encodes CSALTPGPGLETQYF.

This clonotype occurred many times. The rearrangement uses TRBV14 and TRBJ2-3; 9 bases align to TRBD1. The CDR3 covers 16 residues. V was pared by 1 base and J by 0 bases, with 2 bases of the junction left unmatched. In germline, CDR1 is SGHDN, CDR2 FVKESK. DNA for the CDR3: TGTGCCAGCAGCCAAGGGACAGGGGATAGCACAGATACGCAGTATTTT. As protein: CASSQGTGDSTDTQYF.

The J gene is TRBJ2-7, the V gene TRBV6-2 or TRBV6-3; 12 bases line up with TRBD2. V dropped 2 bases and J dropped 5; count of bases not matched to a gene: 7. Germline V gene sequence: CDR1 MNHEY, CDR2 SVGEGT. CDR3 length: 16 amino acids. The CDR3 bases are TGTGCCAGCAGTTACGGCGAGACTAGCGGGAGTAACGAGCAGTACTTC. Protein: CASSYGETSGSNEQYF.

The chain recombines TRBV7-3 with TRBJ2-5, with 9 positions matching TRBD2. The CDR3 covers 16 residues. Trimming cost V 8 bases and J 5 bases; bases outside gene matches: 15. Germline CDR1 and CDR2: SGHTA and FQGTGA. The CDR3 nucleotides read TGTGCCAGCGGCACCGGGACTAGCTGGTCTGGTGAGACCCAGTACTTC. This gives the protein CASGTGTSWSGETQYF. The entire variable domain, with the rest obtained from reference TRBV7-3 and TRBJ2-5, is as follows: GAGVSQTPSNKVTEKGKYVELRCDPISGHTALYWYRQSLGQGPEFLIYFQGTGAADDSGLPNDRFFAVRPEGSVSTLKIQRTERGDSAVYLCASGTGTSWSGETQYFGPGTRLLVL.

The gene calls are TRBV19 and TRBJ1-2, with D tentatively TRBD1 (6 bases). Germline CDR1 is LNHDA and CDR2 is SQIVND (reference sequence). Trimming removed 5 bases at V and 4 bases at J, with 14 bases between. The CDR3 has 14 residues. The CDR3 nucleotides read TGTGCCAGTAGTCTTCTCCAGGGGATCTATGGCTACACCTTC. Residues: CASSLLQGIYGYTF.

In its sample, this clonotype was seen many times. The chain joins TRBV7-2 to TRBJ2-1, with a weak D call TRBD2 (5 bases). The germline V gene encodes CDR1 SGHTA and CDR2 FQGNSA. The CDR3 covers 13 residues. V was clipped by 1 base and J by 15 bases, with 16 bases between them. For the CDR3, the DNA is TGTGCCAGCAGCTTAGAGGATAGCGCAGTGGCGTTCTTC. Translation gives CASSLEDSAVAFF.

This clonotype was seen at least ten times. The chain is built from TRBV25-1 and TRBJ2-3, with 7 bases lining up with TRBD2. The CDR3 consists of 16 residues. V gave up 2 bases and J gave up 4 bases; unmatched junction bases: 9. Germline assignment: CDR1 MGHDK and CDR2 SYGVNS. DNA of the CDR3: TGTGCCAGCAGTGAAACGGAGGGAGGGCTCGCAGATACGCAGTATTTT. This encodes CASSETEGGLADTQYF. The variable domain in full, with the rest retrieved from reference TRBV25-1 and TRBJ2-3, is EADIYQTPRYLVIGTGKKITLECSQTMGHDKMYWYQQDPGMELHLIHYSYGVNSTEKGDLSSESTVSRIRTEHFPLTLESARPSHTSQYLCASSETEGGLADTQYFGPGTRLTVL.

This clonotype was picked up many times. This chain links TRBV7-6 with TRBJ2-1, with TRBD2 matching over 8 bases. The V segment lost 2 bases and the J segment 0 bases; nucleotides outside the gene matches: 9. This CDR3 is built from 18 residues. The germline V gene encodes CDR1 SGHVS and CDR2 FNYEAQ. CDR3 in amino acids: CASSLLAGHTLSYNEQFF. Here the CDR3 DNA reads TGTGCCAGCAGCTTACTAGCGGGTCACACCCTCTCCTACAATGAGCAGTTCTTC. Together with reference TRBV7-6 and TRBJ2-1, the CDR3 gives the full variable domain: GAGVSQSPRYKVTKRGQDVALRCDPISGHVSLYWYRQALGQGPEFLTYFNYEAQQDKSGLPNDRFSAERPEGSISTLTIQRTEQRDSAMYRCASSLLAGHTLSYNEQFFGPGTRLTVL.

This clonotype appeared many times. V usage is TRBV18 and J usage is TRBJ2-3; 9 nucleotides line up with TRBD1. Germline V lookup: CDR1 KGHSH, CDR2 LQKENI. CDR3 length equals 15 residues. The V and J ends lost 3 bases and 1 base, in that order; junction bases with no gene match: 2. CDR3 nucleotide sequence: TGTGCCAGCTCACCGGGACAGGGTGGCACAGATACGCAGTATTTT. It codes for CASSPGQGGTDTQYF.

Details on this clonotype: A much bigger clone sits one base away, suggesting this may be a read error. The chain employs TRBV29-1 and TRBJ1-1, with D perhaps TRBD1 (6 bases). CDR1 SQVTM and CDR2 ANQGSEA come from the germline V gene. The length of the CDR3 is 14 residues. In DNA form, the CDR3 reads TGCAGCTCCTCTTCGGCACAGGGCGACACTGAAGCTCTCTTT. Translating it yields CSSSSAQGDTEALF.

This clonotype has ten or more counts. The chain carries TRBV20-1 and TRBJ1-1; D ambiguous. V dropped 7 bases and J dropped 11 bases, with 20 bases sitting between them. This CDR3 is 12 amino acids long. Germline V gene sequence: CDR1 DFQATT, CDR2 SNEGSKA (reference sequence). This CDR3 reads CSVFADGVQAFF. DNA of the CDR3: TGCAGTGTCTTCGCCGACGGGGTACAGGCTTTCTTT.

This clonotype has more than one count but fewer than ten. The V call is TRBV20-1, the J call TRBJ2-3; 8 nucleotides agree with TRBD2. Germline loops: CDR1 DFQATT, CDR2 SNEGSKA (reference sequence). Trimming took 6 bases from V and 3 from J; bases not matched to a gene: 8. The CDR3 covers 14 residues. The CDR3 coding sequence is TGCAGTGCCCGGAGGGGACTAGGTACAGATACGCAGTATTTT. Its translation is CSARRGLGTDTQYF.

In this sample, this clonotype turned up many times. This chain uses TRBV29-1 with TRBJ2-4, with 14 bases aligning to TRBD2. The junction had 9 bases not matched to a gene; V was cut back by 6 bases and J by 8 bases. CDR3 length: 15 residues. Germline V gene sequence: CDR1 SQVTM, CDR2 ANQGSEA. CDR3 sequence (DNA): TGCAGCGTAGGGGGGACTAGCGGGAGACGAGACATTCAGTACTTC. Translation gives CSVGGTSGRRDIQYF.

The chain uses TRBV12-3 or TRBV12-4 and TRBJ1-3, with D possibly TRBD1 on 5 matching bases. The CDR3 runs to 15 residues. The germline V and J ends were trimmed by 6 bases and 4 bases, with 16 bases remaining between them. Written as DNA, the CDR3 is TGTGCCAGCAGGAAAAGTTCAGGGACCGGAAACACCATATATTTT. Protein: CASRKSSGTGNTIYF.

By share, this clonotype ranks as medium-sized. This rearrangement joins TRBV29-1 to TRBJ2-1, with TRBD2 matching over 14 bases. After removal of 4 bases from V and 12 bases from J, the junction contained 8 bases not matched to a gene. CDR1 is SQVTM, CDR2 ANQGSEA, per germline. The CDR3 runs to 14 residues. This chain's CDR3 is CSVGGLAGVSAQFF. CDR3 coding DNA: TGCAGCGTTGGGGGACTAGCGGGAGTAAGCGCGCAGTTCTTC.

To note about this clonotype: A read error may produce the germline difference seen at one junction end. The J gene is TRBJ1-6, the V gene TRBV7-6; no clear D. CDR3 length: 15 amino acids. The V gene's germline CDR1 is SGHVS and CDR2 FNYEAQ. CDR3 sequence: CASCLRRANNSPLHF. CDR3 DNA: TGTGCCAGCTGCCTTAGGAGGGCAAATAATTCTCCCCTCCACTTT. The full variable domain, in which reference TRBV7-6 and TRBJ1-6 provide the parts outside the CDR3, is GAGVSQSPRYKVTKRGQDVALRCDPISGHVSLYWYRQALGQGPEFLTYFNYEAQQDKSGLPNDRFSAERPEGSISTLTIQRTEQRDSAMYRCASCLRRANNSPLHFGNGTRLTVT.

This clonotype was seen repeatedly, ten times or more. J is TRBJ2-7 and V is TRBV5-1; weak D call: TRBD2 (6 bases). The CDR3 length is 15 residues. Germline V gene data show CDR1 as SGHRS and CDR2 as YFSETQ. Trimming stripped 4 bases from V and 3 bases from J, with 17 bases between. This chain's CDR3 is CASSPGGRDHYEQYF. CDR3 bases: TGCGCCAGCAGCCCCGGGGGACGGGATCACTACGAGCAGTACTTC.

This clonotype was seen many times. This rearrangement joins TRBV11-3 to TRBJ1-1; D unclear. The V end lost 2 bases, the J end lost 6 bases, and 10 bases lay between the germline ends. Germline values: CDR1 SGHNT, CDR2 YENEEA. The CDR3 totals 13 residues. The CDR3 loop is CASSLPWTAEAFF. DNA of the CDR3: TGTGCCAGCAGCTTACCCTGGACTGCTGAAGCTTTCTTT.

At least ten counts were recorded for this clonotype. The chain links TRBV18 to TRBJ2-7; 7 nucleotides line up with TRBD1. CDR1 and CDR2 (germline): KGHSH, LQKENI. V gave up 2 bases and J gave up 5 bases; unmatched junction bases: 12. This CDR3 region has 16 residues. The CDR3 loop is CASSPKFTTGFHEQYF. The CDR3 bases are TGTGCCAGCTCACCAAAGTTTACGACAGGGTTCCACGAGCAGTACTTC. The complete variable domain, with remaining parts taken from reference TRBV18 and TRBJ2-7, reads NAGVMQNPRHLVRRRGQEARLRCSPMKGHSHVYWYRQLPEEGLKFMVYLQKENIIDESGMPKERFSAEFPKEGPSILRIQQVVRGDSAAYFCASSPKFTTGFHEQYFGPGTRLTVT.

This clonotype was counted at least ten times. The CDR3 nucleotides are TGTGCCAGCAGTACCGGGACTAGGAGGAGCTCCTACGAGCAGTACTTC. Protein product: CASSTGTRRSSYEQYF. The chain links TRBV6-6 to TRBJ2-7; 8 positions match TRBD2. CDR1 MNHNY and CDR2 SVGAGI come from the germline V gene (reference sequence). The CDR3 totals 16 residues. V lost 5 bases to trimming and J lost 0 bases; unmatched junction nucleotides: 9.

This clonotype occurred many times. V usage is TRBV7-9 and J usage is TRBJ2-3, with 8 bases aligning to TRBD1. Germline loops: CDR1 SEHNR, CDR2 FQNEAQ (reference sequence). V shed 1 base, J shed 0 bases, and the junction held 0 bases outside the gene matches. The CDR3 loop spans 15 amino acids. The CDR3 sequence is CASSLGTGSTDTQYF. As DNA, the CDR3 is TGTGCCAGCAGCTTAGGGACAGGGAGCACAGATACGCAGTATTTT.

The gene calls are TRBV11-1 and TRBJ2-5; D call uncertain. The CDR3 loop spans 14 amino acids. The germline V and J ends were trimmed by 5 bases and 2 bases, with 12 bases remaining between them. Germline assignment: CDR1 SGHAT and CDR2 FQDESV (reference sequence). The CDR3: CASSLSSKQETQYF. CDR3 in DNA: TGTGCCAGCAGCCTCAGCAGTAAGCAAGAGACCCAGTACTTC.

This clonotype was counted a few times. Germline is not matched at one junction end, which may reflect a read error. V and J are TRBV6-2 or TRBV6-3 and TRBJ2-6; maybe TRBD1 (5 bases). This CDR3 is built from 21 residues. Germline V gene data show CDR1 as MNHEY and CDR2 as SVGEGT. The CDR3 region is CASSSHPSPKTRATGANVLAF. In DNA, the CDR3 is TGTGCCAGCAGTTCGCACCCATCCCCGAAGACAAGAGCTACTGGGGCCAACGTCCTGGCTTTC.

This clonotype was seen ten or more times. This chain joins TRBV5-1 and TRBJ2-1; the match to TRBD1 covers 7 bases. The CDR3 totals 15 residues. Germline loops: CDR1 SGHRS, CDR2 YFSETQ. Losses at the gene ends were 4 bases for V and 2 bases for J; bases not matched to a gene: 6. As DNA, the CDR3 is TGCGCCAGCAGCCCAACGGGACAGACCTACAATGAGCAGTTCTTC. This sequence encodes CASSPTGQTYNEQFF.

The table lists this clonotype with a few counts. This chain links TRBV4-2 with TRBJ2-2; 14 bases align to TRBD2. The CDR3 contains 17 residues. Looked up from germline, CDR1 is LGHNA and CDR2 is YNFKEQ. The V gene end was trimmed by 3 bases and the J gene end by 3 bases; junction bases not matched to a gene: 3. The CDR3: CASSQGTSGSYTGELFF. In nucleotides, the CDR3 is TGTGCCAGCAGCCAGGGGACTAGCGGGAGCTACACCGGGGAGCTGTTTTTT.